These 30 T cell receptor beta chains came from one sample sequenced in a study of cytomegalovirus exposure and HLA in healthy donors. Produced via immunoSEQ multiplex PCR; TCRdb's table is partial and in-frame only. The sample includes 130,000 or so clones, roughly 90% of them seen just once. Material: PBMCs. The source is a woman aged 18-29 years in good health and CMV-seronegative.

This clone occurred a few times. The chain combines TRBV2 with TRBJ1-2; D uncertain. The germline V and J ends were trimmed by 5 bases and 2 bases, with 12 bases remaining between them. CDR3 length equals 14 residues. CDR1 and CDR2 (germline): SNHLY, FYNNEI. CDR3 amino acids: CASSQSQLNYGYTF. For the CDR3, the DNA is TGTGCCAGCAGTCAATCACAGCTAAACTATGGCTACACCTTC.

CDR3 amino acids: CASSYSTWQLNEKLFF. DNA of the CDR3: TGTGCCAGCAGTTACTCGACTTGGCAGCTTAATGAAAAACTGTTTTTT. The chain joins TRBV6-6 to TRBJ1-4; unclear D gene. Trimming cost V 0 bases and J 4 bases, with 12 bases left between them. Germline V lookup: CDR1 MNHNY, CDR2 SVGAGI (reference sequence). The CDR3 loop spans 16 amino acids.

This chain uses TRBV10-3 with TRBJ1-1; no reliable D call. This CDR3 is built from 13 residues. Germline assignment: CDR1 ENHRY and CDR2 SYGVKD. The V and J ends lost 10 bases and 0 bases respectively, with 12 bases between them. CDR3 DNA sequence: TGTGCCACAAAAGGAGGGCTGAACACTGAAGCTTTCTTT. Translation gives CATKGGLNTEAFF.

In this sample, this clone turned up a few times. The chain employs TRBV6-5 and TRBJ2-6; D may be TRBD1 (6 bases). This CDR3 has 15 residues. Deletions cut 7 bases from V and 3 bases from J, with 13 bases between. The germline gives CDR1 MNHEY, CDR2 SVGAGI. This CDR3 is CASTQRGSGANVLTF. The CDR3 region has the DNA TGTGCCAGCACCCAGAGGGGGAGTGGGGCCAACGTCCTGACTTTC.

The V gene is TRBV15, the J gene TRBJ1-5; D is possibly TRBD1 (5 bases). Germline CDR1 is LNHNV and CDR2 is YYDKDF (reference sequence). The CDR3 has 14 residues. Trimming pared 0 bases from V and 7 bases from J, leaving 10 bases between. In DNA form, the CDR3 reads TGTGCCACCAGCAGAGACAGGGCGATCCAGCCCCAGCATTTT. This codes for CATSRDRAIQPQHF.

There are a few counts of this clone. This chain joins TRBV4-1 and TRBJ1-2; maybe TRBD1 (5 bases). The CDR3 runs 15 residues. Germline V gene data show CDR1 as MGHRA and CDR2 as YSYEKL. V was clipped by 2 bases and J by 2 bases, with 12 bases between them. The CDR3 nucleotides read TGCGCCAGCAGCCAACAGGGAAATCGGAACTATGGCTACACCTTC. The encoded protein is CASSQQGNRNYGYTF.

The gene calls are TRBV11-3 and TRBJ2-1; 7 nucleotides match TRBD2. This CDR3 has 16 residues. The V and J ends lost 5 bases and 0 bases, in that order; junction bases with no gene match: 7. Germline CDR1 and CDR2: SGHNT and YENEEA. The CDR3, as DNA: TGTGCCAGCAGCGGACTAGGTACTTCCTCCTACAATGAGCAGTTCTTC. As protein: CASSGLGTSSYNEQFF.

This rearrangement joins TRBV27 to TRBJ2-7, with D possibly TRBD2 on 5 matching bases. The germline CDR1 and CDR2 sequences are MNHEY and SMNVEV (reference sequence). The CDR3 length is 14 residues. Deletions cut 3 bases from V and 1 base from J, with 10 bases between. In nucleotides, the CDR3 is TGTGCCAGCAGTTTGGGCGGGCTATCCTACGAGCAGTACTTC. This gives the protein CASSLGGLSYEQYF.

The V call is TRBV7-6, the J call TRBJ2-5, with 7 positions matching TRBD2. J lost 2 bases, V lost 5 bases, and 11 bases had no gene match. CDR3 length: 16 residues. Germline V gives CDR1 SGHVS, CDR2 FNYEAQ. The CDR3 DNA follows: TGTGCCAGCAGCCCTCTGTGGGGGGGGATTCAAGAGACCCAGTACTTC. Encoded protein: CASSPLWGGIQETQYF.

The chain links TRBV7-6 to TRBJ1-1; 9 nucleotides line up with TRBD1. Per the germline V gene, CDR1 is SGHVS and CDR2 is FNYEAQ. The CDR3 length is 15 residues. Trimming took 5 bases from V and 4 from J; bases not matched to a gene: 8. This CDR3 reads CASSGVGQGVTEAFF. In DNA form, the CDR3 reads TGTGCCAGCAGCGGGGTGGGACAGGGAGTCACTGAAGCTTTCTTT.

The chain has TRBV5-1 and TRBJ2-5; 9 bases agree with TRBD2. The trim removed 0 bases at V and 0 bases at J, leaving 3 bases unmatched. This CDR3 is built from 16 residues. Germline V lookup: CDR1 SGHRS, CDR2 YFSETQ. CDR3 DNA sequence: TGCGCCAGCAGCTTGGGTCTAGCGGGGTACCAAGAGACCCAGTACTTC. Translation gives CASSLGLAGYQETQYF. Combining the CDR3 with reference TRBV5-1 and TRBJ2-5 gives the whole variable domain KAGVTQTPRYLIKTRGQQVTLSCSPISGHRSVSWYQQTPGQGLQFLFEYFSETQRNKGNFPGRFSGRQFSNSRSEMNVSTLELGDSALYLCASSLGLAGYQETQYFGPGTRLLVL.

V and J are TRBV4-1 and TRBJ1-4, with 10 bases matching TRBD1. With V trimmed by 3 bases and J by 7 bases, 5 bases remained unmatched. The CDR3 runs 15 residues. Germline CDR1 reads MGHRA; CDR2 reads YSYEKL. The CDR3 nucleotides read TGCGCCAGCAGCCAGGAGGGGGACAGGGGTGAAAAACTGTTTTTT. Translating gives CASSQEGDRGEKLFF.

This clone was counted once. The V gene is TRBV27, the J gene TRBJ1-3; no reliable D call. CDR1 and CDR2 (germline): MNHEY, SMNVEV (reference sequence). Trimming shortened V by 5 bases and J by 4 bases, and 21 bases separated the two germline ends. The CDR3 consists of 17 residues. CDR3 in amino acids: CASSPDRGRAAGNTIYF. CDR3 sequence (DNA): TGTGCCAGCAGTCCAGATCGCGGGAGGGCCGCGGGAAACACCATATATTTT.

The chain recombines TRBV2 with TRBJ2-1; possible D gene TRBD2, 5 bases. Germline V gene sequence: CDR1 SNHLY, CDR2 FYNNEI. The V and J ends lost 2 bases and 7 bases respectively, with 9 bases between them. The CDR3 is made up of 13 amino acids. The CDR3 sequence is CASSELRGNEQFF. CDR3 DNA: TGTGCCAGCAGTGAACTAAGAGGGAATGAGCAGTTCTTC.

The rearrangement uses TRBV18 and TRBJ2-7, with D possibly matching TRBD2 (5 bases). The CDR3 has 17 amino acids. Per the germline V gene, CDR1 is KGHSH and CDR2 is LQKENI. Between the trimmed V and J ends, which lost 3 bases and 2 bases, there was a span of 20 bases. The CDR3 region is CASSPSLLDSLTYEQYF. In nucleotides, the CDR3 is TGTGCCAGCTCACCGAGCTTACTGGACTCCCTTACCTACGAGCAGTACTTC.

The chain uses TRBV7-2 and TRBJ2-5; no firm D call. V lost 5 bases and J lost 3, with 13 bases in between. Germline V CDR1 and CDR2: SGHTA, FQGNSA. The CDR3 extends over 14 amino acids. The CDR3 coding sequence is TGTGCCAGCAGCCCCTCGAGGAGTAAAGAGACCCAGTACTTC. Encoded protein: CASSPSRSKETQYF.

The CDR3 bases are TGTGCCAGCAGTTTACTAGCGGGAGCTATCTCAGATACGCAGTATTTT. Encoded protein: CASSLLAGAISDTQYF. The chain employs TRBV28 and TRBJ2-3; TRBD2 matches at 10 bases. V trimming: 2 bases; J trimming: 4 bases; junction bases outside the gene matches: 6. There are 16 residues in the CDR3. The germline gives CDR1 MDHEN, CDR2 SYDVKM.

The rearrangement links TRBV4-1 to TRBJ2-1; D is possibly TRBD1 (5 bases). The V end lost 3 bases, the J end lost 0 bases, and 12 bases lay between the germline ends. CDR1 is MGHRA, CDR2 YSYEKL, per germline. The CDR3 loop spans 16 amino acids. The CDR3 is CASSQPTESSYNEQFF. CDR3 nucleotide sequence: TGCGCCAGCAGCCAGCCGACAGAGAGCTCCTACAATGAGCAGTTCTTC.

The rearrangement joins TRBV5-1 to TRBJ1-3; 10 bases are shared with TRBD1. Germline V gene data show CDR1 as SGHRS and CDR2 as YFSETQ. The V and J ends lost 4 bases and 5 bases, in that order; junction bases with no gene match: 6. This CDR3 contains 15 residues. CDR3 DNA sequence: TGCGCCAGCAGCAGCGGGACAGGGGCCAGAAACACCATATATTTT. This codes for CASSSGTGARNTIYF.

The chain has TRBV6-5 and TRBJ2-1; D might be TRBD1 (6 bases). This CDR3 spans 15 amino acids. Trimming removed 6 bases at V and 1 base at J, with 13 bases between. The germline V gene has CDR1 MNHEY and CDR2 SVGAGI. CDR3 loop: CASRGTGMSYNEQFF. In DNA, the CDR3 is TGTGCCAGCAGGGGCACAGGGATGTCCTACAATGAGCAGTTCTTC.

This sequence joins TRBV2 and TRBJ1-4, with D hard to call. Germline CDR1 SNHLY, CDR2 FYNNEI. The V end was cut by 8 bases, the J end by 0 bases, with 13 bases between. The CDR3 covers 15 residues. This CDR3 is CASVNRGPTNEKLFF. CDR3 in DNA: TGTGCCAGCGTAAACCGGGGTCCAACTAATGAAAAACTGTTTTTT.

The chain is built from TRBV19 and TRBJ1-1, with unresolved D. Germline lookup yields CDR1 LNHDA and CDR2 SQIVND (reference sequence). V was trimmed by 9 bases and J by 3 bases, leaving 11 bases between them. This CDR3 is built from 12 residues. The CDR3 bases are TGTGCCAGCGGTGCGGGGTACACTGAAGCTTTCTTT. This encodes CASGAGYTEAFF.

The rearrangement uses TRBV7-2 and TRBJ1-3; 8 positions agree with TRBD1. This CDR3 contains 14 residues. J was trimmed by 2 bases and V by 4 bases; bases with no gene match: 1. Per the germline V gene, CDR1 is SGHTA and CDR2 is FQGNSA. For the CDR3, the DNA is TGTGCCAGCAGCTCGACAGGGGCTGGAAACACCATATATTTT. It specifies CASSSTGAGNTIYF.

J is TRBJ1-3 and V is TRBV15; D unclear. Germline CDR1 and CDR2: LNHNV and YYDKDF (reference sequence). The V and J ends lost 0 bases and 9 bases respectively, with 12 bases between them. This CDR3 spans 14 amino acids. The CDR3 region is CATSRDLVPGTIYF. CDR3 nucleotides: TGTGCCACCAGCAGAGATCTGGTTCCAGGCACCATATATTTT.

The V and J genes are TRBV6-5 and TRBJ2-2; weak D call: TRBD1 (5 bases). V lost 2 bases, J lost 0 bases, and 7 bases lay in between. The CDR3 loop spans 15 amino acids. Germline loops: CDR1 MNHEY, CDR2 SVGAGI. The CDR3 coding sequence is TGTGCCAGCAGTTACCGACAGACGAACACCGGGGAGCTGTTTTTT. Amino acids: CASSYRQTNTGELFF.

The CDR3 nucleotides read TGTGCCAGCTCACCAGGGGCCAATCAGCCCCAGCATTTT. Protein sequence: CASSPGANQPQHF. V gene TRBV18 combines with J gene TRBJ1-5; the D gene is possibly TRBD1 (5 bases). The germline CDR1 and CDR2 sequences are KGHSH and LQKENI. The CDR3 extends over 13 amino acids. V was shortened by 2 bases and J by 3 bases, with 5 bases between the two germline ends.

The chain couples TRBV4-1 to TRBJ1-2, with 7 bases identical to TRBD1. The CDR3 extends over 16 amino acids. The germline V gene encodes CDR1 MGHRA and CDR2 YSYEKL. Trimming took 1 base from V and 2 from J; bases not matched to a gene: 7. CDR3 bases: TGCGCCAGCAGCCAAGTTTCGACAGGGTTCAACTATGGCTACACCTTC. Amino acids: CASSQVSTGFNYGYTF.

The chain links TRBV4-3 to TRBJ1-2, with 8 positions matching TRBD1. After removal of 1 base from V and 6 bases from J, the junction contained 1 base not matched to a gene. Germline V gene lookup returns CDR1 LGHNA and CDR2 YSLEER. The CDR3 is 13 amino acids. This chain's CDR3 is CASSQARGHGYTF. The CDR3 region has the DNA TGCGCCAGCAGCCAAGCCAGGGGGCATGGCTACACCTTC.

The chain recombines TRBV5-1 with TRBJ1-1; TRBD1 might be the D (5 bases). The CDR3 runs to 15 residues. Germline CDR1 and CDR2: SGHRS and YFSETQ. V was shortened by 2 bases and J by 6 bases, with 17 bases between the two germline ends. CDR3 region: CASSFVGPGKAEAFF. The CDR3 DNA sequence: TGCGCCAGCAGCTTCGTCGGGCCAGGGAAGGCTGAAGCTTTCTTT.

V and J are TRBV4-1 and TRBJ2-7, with 8 bases that match TRBD1. V lost 1 base to trimming and J lost 5 bases; unmatched junction nucleotides: 7. The CDR3 loop spans 15 amino acids. Germline CDR1 and CDR2: MGHRA and YSYEKL. The CDR3 protein is CASSQVAGGMNEQYF. CDR3 DNA: TGCGCCAGCAGCCAAGTTGCAGGGGGCATGAACGAGCAGTACTTC.